Shown below are 15 T cell receptor beta chains from a single sample sequenced in a study of shared clonotypes between healthy human individuals. CD45RO-negative CD8 cells positively selected for CCR7 made up the naive population, which excluded terminally differentiated effector memory CD45RA+ cells. Here immunoSEQ multiplex PCR was the method, and the copy in TCRdb shows in-frame clones only, minus some. The sample shows about 2 million clones, over 85% of them seen only once. The sequencing sample was made of naive CD8+ T cells sorted from blood. These receptors were obtained from a young man in good health.

The chain uses TRBV13 and TRBJ1-1, with D perhaps TRBD1 (6 bases). Trimming shortened V by 10 bases and J by 3 bases, and 21 bases separated the two germline ends. The CDR3 contains 15 residues. Germline CDR1 is PRHDT and CDR2 is FYEKMQ (reference sequence). The CDR3, as DNA: TGTGCCACCGTAGGGGGAGGTAGAGGGGACACTGAAGCTTTCTTT. Translated, it gives CATVGGGRGDTEAFF.

The chain is built from TRBV7-9 and TRBJ2-3; D unclear. The ends were cut back, 5 bases at V and 6 bases at J, with 18 bases in the middle. The CDR3 is 15 amino acids. Per germline, CDR1 SEHNR and CDR2 FQNEAQ (reference sequence). For the CDR3, the DNA is TGTGCCAGCAGCACGACCTATCTAGTTCCCGATACGCAGTATTTT. Its translation: CASSTTYLVPDTQYF. Supplemented by reference TRBV7-9 and TRBJ2-3, the full variable domain reads DTGVSQNPRHKITKRGQNVTFRCDPISEHNRLYWYRQTLGQGPEFLTYFQNEAQLEKSRLLSDRFSAERPKGSFSTLEIQRTEQGDSAMYLCASSTTYLVPDTQYFGPGTRLTVL.

A remark on this clone: Other DNA sequences in the sample encode the same CDR3. CDR3 loop: CASSLLGDTQYF. Written as DNA, the CDR3 is TGTGCCAGCAGCCTACTAGGTGATACGCAGTATTTT. The gene calls are TRBV5-6 and TRBJ2-3; perhaps TRBD2 as D (5 bases). CDR3 length: 12 residues. V dropped 4 bases and J dropped 6 bases, with 9 bases sitting between them. CDR1 and CDR2 from the germline V gene are SGHDT and YYEEEE.

This clone has only one observation. This rearrangement joins TRBV27 to TRBJ2-4; TRBD1 might be the D (5 bases). Trimming took 2 bases from V and 8 from J, leaving 13 bases between them. CDR1 MNHEY and CDR2 SMNVEV come from the germline V gene (reference sequence). The CDR3 extends over 14 amino acids. The CDR3 DNA follows: TGTGCCAGCAGTTTAATGGGGCCTCGGGACATTCAGTACTTC. This gives the protein CASSLMGPRDIQYF.

The rearrangement links TRBV5-6 to TRBJ2-1; no clear D gene. This CDR3 has 12 amino acids. Trimming pared 3 bases from V and 10 bases from J, leaving 11 bases between. Looked up from germline, CDR1 is SGHDT and CDR2 is YYEEEE. The CDR3 spells CASSSTSYEQFF. CDR3 DNA: TGTGCCAGCAGCTCGACTTCATACGAGCAGTTCTTC.

The rearrangement joins TRBV13 to TRBJ2-7, with a tentative D call TRBD1 (5 bases). Germline V gene lookup returns CDR1 PRHDT and CDR2 FYEKMQ (reference sequence). Deletions cut 2 bases from V and 6 bases from J, with 11 bases between. The CDR3 is 13 amino acids. This CDR3 reads CASSLRLGPEQYF. The CDR3 nucleotides read TGTGCCAGCAGCTTACGTTTGGGGCCCGAGCAGTACTTC.

The J gene is TRBJ2-5, the V gene TRBV5-6; TRBD2 matches 15 bases. The V segment lost 1 base and the J segment 5 bases; nucleotides outside the gene matches: 6. This CDR3 is built from 17 residues. Germline V gene sequence: CDR1 SGHDT, CDR2 YYEEEE. The CDR3 DNA reads as TGTGCCAGCAGCTTGCGGGGACTAGCGGGAGGCGGGGAGACCCAGTACTTC. It is translated as CASSLRGLAGGGETQYF. Variable domain in full (rest from reference TRBV5-6 and TRBJ2-5): DAGVTQSPTHLIKTRGQQVTLRCSPKSGHDTVSWYQQALGQGPQFIFQYYEEEERQRGNFPDRFSGHQFPNYSSELNVNALLLGDSALYLCASSLRGLAGGGETQYFGPGTRLLVL.

The chain joins TRBV6-5 to TRBJ2-1; TRBD2 matches at 7 bases. Germline loops: CDR1 MNHEY, CDR2 SVGAGI. This CDR3 has 13 residues. The V and J ends lost 5 bases and 7 bases, in that order; junction bases with no gene match: 5. The CDR3 protein is CASSNQLANEQFF. In nucleotides, the CDR3 is TGTGCCAGCAGTAACCAACTAGCGAATGAGCAGTTCTTC.

This chain links TRBV19 with TRBJ2-2; D ambiguous. Germline CDR1 reads LNHDA; CDR2 reads SQIVND (reference sequence). This CDR3 is 15 amino acids long. V was shortened by 5 bases and J by 3 bases, with 13 bases between the two germline ends. DNA for the CDR3: TGTGCCAGTAGTCTGGTCCTAGAACACACCGGGGAGCTGTTTTTT. Translating it yields CASSLVLEHTGELFF.

This chain's CDR3 is CSAIGTSYEQYF. The CDR3 DNA follows: TGCAGCGCAATCGGGACTAGCTACGAGCAGTACTTC. The V and J genes are TRBV29-1 and TRBJ2-7, with 8 bases fitting TRBD2. Per the germline V gene, CDR1 is SQVTM and CDR2 is ANQGSEA. CDR3 length equals 12 residues. After removal of 7 bases from V and 3 bases from J, the junction contained 5 bases not matched to a gene.

This clone was seen a handful of times. The V call is TRBV25-1, the J call TRBJ1-2, with a tentative D call TRBD1 (5 bases). The germline V and J ends were trimmed by 3 bases and 6 bases, with 11 bases remaining between them. Germline-derived CDR1 and CDR2 are MGHDK and SYGVNS. This CDR3 region has 13 residues. The chain's CDR3 is CASSETQGDGYTF. The CDR3 DNA is TGTGCCAGCAGTGAGACGCAGGGTGATGGCTACACCTTC.

This clone was seen only once. The J gene is TRBJ1-2, the V gene TRBV6-5; 10 positions agree with TRBD1. V dropped 0 bases and J dropped 5; count of bases not matched to a gene: 3. The CDR3 consists of 15 residues. Germline lookup yields CDR1 MNHEY and CDR2 SVGAGI. CDR3 protein: CASSYSGTGVYGYTF. CDR3 sequence (DNA): TGTGCCAGCAGTTACTCAGGGACAGGGGTTTATGGCTACACCTTC.

A word on this clone: Other DNA sequences within the sample encode an identical CDR3. V is TRBV9 and J is TRBJ2-3; D remains ambiguous. CDR3 length: 13 amino acids. The V and J ends lost 4 bases and 3 bases respectively, with 9 bases between them. Looked up from germline, CDR1 is SGDLS and CDR2 is YYNGEE. CDR3 sequence reads: CASSPPRTDTQYF. CDR3 DNA sequence: TGTGCCAGCAGCCCCCCCCGGACAGATACGCAGTATTTT.

V usage is TRBV28 and J usage is TRBJ1-5, with D unclear. The length of the CDR3 is 15 residues. The germline gives CDR1 MDHEN, CDR2 SYDVKM. Deletions cut 7 bases from V and 5 bases from J, with 18 bases between. The CDR3 nucleotides read TGTGCCAGCATCTTAAGACTCGGAGGTTATCAGCCCCAGCATTTT. The encoded protein is CASILRLGGYQPQHF.

The chain recombines TRBV9 with TRBJ1-6; 10 bases line up with TRBD1. Germline CDR1 SGDLS, CDR2 YYNGEE. Trimming at V came to 3 bases and at J to 10 bases, leaving 7 bases not matched to a gene. The CDR3 runs 15 residues. CDR3 sequence: CASSGTGGSESPLHF. The CDR3 nucleotides are TGTGCCAGCAGCGGGACAGGGGGGTCGGAATCACCCCTCCACTTT.